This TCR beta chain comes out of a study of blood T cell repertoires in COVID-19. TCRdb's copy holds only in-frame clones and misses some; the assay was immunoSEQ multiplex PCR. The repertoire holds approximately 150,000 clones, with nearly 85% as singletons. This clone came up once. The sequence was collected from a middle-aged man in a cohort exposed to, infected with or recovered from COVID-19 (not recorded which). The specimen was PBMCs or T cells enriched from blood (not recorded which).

CDR3 sequence: CASSLGPRGRASGTQYF. CDR3 bases: TGTGCCAGCAGCCTAGGCCCGAGGGGGAGGGCCTCGGGGACCCAGTACTTC. The chain links TRBV7-2 to TRBJ2-5; possible D gene TRBD2, 7 bases. CDR1 is SGHTA and CDR2 is FQGNSA in the germline V gene. The CDR3 totals 17 residues. The germline V and J ends were trimmed by 5 bases and 7 bases, with 26 bases remaining between them.